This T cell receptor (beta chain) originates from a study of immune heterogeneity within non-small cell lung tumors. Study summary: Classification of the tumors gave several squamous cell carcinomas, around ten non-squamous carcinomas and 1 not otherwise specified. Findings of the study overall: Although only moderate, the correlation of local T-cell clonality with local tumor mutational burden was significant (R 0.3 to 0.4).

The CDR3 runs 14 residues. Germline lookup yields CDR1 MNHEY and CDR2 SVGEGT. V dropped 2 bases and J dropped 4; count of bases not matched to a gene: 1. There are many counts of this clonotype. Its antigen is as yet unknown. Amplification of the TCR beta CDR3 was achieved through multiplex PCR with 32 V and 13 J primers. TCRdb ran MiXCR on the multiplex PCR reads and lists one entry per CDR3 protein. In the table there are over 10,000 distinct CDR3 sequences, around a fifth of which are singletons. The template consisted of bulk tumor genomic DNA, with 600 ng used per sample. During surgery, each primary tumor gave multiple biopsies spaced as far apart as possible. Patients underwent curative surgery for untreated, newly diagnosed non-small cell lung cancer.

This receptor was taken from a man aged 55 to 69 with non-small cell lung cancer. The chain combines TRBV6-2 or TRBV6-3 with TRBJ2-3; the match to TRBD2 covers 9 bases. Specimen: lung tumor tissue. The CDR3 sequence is CASSYAGGADTQYF. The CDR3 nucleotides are TGTGCCAGCAGTTACGCGGGAGGGGCAGATACGCAGTATTTT.